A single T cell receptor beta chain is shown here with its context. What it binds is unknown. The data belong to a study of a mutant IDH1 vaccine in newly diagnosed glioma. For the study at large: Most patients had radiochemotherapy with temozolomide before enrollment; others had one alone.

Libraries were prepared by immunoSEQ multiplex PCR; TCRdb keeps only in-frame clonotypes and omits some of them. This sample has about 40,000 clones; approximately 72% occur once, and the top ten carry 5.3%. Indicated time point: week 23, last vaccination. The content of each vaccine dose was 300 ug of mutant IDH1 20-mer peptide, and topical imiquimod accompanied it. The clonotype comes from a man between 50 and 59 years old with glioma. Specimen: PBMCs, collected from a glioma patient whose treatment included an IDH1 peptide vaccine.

This chain's CDR3 is CASSVVGKSGPEAFF. CDR3 DNA: TGTGCCAGCAGCGTAGTCGGGAAATCTGGACCTGAAGCTTTCTTT. The rearrangement uses TRBV9 and TRBJ1-1; D gene uncertain. V gave up 0 bases and J gave up 6 bases, with 15 bases separating them. In germline, CDR1 is SGDLS, CDR2 YYNGEE. CDR3 length: 15 residues.